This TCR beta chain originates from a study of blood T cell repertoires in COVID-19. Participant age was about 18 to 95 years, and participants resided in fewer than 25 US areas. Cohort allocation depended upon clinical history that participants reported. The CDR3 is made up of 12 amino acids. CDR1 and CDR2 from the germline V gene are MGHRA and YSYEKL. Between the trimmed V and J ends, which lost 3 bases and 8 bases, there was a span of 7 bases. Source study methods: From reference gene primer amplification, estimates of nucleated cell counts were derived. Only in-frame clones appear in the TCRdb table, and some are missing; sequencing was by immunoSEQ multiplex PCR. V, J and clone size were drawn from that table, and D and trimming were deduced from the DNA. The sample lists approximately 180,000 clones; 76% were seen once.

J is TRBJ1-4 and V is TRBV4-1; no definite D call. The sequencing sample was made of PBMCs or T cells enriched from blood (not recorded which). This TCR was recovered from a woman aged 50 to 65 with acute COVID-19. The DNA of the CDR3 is TGCGCCAGCAGCCAGCCTGGCGAAAAACTGTTTTTT. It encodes CASSQPGEKLFF.